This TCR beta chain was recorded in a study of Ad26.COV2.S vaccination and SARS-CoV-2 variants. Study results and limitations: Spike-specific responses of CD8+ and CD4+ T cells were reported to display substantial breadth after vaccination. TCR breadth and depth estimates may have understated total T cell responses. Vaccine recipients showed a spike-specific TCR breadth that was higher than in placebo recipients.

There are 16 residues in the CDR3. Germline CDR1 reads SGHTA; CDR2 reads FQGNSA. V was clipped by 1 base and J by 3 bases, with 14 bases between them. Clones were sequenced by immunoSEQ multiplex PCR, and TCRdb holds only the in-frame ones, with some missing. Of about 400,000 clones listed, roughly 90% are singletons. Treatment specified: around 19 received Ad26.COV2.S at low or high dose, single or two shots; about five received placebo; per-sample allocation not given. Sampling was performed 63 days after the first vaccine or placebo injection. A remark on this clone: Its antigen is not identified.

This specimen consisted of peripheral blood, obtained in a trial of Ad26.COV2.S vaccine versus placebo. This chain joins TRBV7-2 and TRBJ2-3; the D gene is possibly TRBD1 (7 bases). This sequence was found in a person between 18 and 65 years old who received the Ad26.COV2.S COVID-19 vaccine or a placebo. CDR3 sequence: CASSLGGRGVTDTQYF. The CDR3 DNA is TGTGCCAGCAGCTTAGGCGGCAGGGGGGTAACAGATACGCAGTATTTT.